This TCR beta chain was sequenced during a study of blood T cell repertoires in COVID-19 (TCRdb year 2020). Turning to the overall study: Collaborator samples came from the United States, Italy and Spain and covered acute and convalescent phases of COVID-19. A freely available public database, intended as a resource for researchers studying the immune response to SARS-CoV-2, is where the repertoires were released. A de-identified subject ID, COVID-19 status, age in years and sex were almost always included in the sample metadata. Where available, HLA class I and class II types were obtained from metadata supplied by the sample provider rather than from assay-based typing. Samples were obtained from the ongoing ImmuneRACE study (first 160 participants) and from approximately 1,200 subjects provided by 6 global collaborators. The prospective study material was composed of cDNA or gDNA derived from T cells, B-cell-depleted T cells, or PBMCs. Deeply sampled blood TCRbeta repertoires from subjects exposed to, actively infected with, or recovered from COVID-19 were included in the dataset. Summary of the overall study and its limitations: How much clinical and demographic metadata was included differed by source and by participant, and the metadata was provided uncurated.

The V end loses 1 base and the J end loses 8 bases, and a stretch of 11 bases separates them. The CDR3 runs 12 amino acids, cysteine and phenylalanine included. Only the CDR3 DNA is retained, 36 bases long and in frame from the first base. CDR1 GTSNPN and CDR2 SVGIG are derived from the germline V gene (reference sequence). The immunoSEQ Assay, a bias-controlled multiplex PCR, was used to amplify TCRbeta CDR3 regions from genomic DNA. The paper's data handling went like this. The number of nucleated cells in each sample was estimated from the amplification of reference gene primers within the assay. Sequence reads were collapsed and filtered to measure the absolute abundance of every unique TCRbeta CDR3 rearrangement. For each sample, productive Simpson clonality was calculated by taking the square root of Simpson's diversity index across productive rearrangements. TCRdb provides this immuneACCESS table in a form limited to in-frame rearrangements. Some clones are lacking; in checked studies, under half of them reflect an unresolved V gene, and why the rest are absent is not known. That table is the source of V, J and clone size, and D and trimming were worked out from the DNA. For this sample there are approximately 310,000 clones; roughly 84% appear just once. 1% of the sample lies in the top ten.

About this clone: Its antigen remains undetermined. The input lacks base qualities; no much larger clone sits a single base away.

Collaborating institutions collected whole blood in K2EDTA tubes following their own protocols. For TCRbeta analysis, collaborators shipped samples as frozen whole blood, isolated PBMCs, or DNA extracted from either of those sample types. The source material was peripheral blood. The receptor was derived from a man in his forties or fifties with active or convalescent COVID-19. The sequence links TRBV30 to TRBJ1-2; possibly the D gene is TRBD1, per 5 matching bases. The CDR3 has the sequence CAWSGGAGGYTF. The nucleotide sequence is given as TGTGCCTGGAGTGGGGGCGCGGGGGGCTACACCTTC.